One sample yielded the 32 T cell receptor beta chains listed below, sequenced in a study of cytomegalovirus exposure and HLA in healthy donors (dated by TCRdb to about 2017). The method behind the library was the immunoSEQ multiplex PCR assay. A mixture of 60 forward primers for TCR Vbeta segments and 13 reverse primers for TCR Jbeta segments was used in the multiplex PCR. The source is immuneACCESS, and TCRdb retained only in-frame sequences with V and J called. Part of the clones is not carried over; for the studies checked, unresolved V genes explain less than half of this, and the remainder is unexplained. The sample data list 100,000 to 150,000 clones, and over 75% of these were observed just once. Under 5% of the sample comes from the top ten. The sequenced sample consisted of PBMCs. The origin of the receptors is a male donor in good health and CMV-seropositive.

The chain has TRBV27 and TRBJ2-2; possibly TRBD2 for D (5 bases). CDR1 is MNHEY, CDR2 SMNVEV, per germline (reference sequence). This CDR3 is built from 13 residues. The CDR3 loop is CATGSVYGGELFF. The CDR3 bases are TGTGCTACGGGGTCTGTCTACGGCGGGGAGCTGTTTTTT.

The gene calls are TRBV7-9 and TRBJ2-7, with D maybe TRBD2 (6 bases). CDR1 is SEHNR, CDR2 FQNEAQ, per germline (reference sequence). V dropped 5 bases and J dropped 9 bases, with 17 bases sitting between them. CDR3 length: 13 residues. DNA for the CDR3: TGTGCCAGCAGCAGGGGACTCGCTGATGGGCAGTACTTC. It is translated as CASSRGLADGQYF.

CDR3 protein: CASSIAGQGSTYEQYF. The CDR3 DNA reads TGTGCCAGTAGTATAGCGGGACAGGGGAGCACCTACGAGCAGTACTTC. This chain connects TRBV19 to TRBJ2-5; 10 nucleotides agree with TRBD1. The J call may be faulty, since TRBJ2-7 better matches the DNA end. CDR1 is LNHDA and CDR2 is SQIVND in the germline V gene (reference sequence). This CDR3 region has 16 residues.

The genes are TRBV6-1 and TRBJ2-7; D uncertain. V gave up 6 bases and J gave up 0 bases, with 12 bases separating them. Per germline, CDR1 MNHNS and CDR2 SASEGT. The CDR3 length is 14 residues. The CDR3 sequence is CASRSLGDSYEQYF. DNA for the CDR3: TGTGCCAGCAGGAGCCTAGGTGACTCCTACGAGCAGTACTTC.

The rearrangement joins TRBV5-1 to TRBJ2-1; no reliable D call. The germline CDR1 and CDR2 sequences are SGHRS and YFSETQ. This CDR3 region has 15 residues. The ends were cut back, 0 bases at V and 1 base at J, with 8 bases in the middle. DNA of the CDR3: TGCGCCAGCAGCTTGGGGCGGCTATCCTACAATGAGCAGTTCTTC. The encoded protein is CASSLGRLSYNEQFF.

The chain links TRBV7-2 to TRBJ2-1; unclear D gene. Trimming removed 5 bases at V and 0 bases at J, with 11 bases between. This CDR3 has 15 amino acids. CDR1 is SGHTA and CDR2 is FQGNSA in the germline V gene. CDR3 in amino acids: CASSEDLNSYNEQFF. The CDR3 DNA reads TGTGCCAGCAGCGAAGATCTAAACTCCTACAATGAGCAGTTCTTC.

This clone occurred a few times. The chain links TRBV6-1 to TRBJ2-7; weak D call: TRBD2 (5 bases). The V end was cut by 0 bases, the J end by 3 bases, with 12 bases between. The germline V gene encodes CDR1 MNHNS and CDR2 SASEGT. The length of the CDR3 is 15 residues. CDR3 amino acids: CASSEAFGAVYEQYF. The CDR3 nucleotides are TGTGCCAGCAGTGAAGCTTTTGGAGCGGTCTACGAGCAGTACTTC.

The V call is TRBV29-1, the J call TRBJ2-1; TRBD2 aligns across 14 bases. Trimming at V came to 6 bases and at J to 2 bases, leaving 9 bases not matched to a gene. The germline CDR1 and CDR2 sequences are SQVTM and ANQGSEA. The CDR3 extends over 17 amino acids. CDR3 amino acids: CSVPGLAGVRTYNEQFF. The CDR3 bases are TGCAGCGTACCGGGACTAGCGGGAGTCCGGACCTACAATGAGCAGTTCTTC.

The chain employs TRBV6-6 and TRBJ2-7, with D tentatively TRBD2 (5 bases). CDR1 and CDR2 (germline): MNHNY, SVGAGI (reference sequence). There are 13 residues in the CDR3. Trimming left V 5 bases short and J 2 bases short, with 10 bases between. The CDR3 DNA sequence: TGTGCCAGCAGTCCCGGGGTCACCTACGAGCAGTACTTC. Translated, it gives CASSPGVTYEQYF.

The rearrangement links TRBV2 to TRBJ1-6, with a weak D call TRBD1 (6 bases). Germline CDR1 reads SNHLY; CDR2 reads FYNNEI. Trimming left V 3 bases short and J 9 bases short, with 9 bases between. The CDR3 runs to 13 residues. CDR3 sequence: CASSDLDSSPLHF. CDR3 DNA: TGTGCCAGCAGTGATCTGGACAGTTCACCCCTCCACTTT. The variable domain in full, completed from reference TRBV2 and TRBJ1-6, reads EPEVTQTPSHQVTQMGQEVILRCVPISNHLYFYWYRQILGQKVEFLVSFYNNEISEKSEIFDDQFSVERPDGSNFTLKIRSTKLEDSAMYFCASSDLDSSPLHFGNGTRLTVT.

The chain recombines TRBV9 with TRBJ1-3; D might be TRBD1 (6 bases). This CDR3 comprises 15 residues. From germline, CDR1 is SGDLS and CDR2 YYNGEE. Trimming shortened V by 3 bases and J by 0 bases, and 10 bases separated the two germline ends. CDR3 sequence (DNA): TGTGCCAGCAGCGCCCAGGGACACTCTGGAAACACCATATATTTT. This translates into CASSAQGHSGNTIYF.

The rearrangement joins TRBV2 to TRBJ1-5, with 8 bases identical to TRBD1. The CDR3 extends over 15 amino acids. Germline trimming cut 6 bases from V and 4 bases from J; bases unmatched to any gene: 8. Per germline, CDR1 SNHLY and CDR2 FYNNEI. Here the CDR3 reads CASRGQGTLNQPQHF. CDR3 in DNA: TGTGCCAGCAGAGGACAGGGAACCTTGAATCAGCCCCAGCATTTT.

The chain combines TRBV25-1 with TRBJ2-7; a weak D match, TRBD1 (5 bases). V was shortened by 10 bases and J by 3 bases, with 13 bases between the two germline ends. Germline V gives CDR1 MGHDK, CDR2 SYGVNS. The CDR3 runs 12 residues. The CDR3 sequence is CATQGQGYEQYF. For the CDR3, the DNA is TGTGCCACACAAGGGCAGGGCTACGAGCAGTACTTC.

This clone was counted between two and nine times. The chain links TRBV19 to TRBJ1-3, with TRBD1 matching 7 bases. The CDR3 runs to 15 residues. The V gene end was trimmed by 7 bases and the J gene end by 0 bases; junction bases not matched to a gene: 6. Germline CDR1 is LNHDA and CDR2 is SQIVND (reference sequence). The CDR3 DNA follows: TGTGCCAGTACTACAGGGGATACCTCTGGAAACACCATATATTTT. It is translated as CASTTGDTSGNTIYF. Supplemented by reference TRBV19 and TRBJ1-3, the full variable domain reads DGGITQSPKYLFRKEGQNVTLSCEQNLNHDAMYWYRQDPGQGLRLIYYSQIVNDFQKGDIAEGYSVSREKKESFPLTVTSAQKNPTAFYLCASTTGDTSGNTIYFGEGSWLTVV.

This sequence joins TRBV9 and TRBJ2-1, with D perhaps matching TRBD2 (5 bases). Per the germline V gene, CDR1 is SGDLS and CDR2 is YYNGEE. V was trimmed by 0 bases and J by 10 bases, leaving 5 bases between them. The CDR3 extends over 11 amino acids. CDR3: CASSVGGEQFF. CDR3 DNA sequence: TGTGCCAGCAGCGTAGGCGGGGAGCAGTTCTTC.

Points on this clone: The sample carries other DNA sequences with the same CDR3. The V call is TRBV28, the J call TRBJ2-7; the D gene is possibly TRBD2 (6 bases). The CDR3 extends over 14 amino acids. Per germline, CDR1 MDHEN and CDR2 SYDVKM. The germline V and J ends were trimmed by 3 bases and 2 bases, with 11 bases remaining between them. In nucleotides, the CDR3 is TGTGCCAGCAGTTTTGCTAGCGAAGCCTACGAGCAGTACTTC. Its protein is CASSFASEAYEQYF.

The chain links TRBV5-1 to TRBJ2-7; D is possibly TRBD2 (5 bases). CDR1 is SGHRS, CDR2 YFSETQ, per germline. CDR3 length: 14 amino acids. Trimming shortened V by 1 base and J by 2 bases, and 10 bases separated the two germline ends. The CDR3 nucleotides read TGCGCCAGCAGCTTGAGCACTAGTGCCTACGAGCAGTACTTC. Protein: CASSLSTSAYEQYF.

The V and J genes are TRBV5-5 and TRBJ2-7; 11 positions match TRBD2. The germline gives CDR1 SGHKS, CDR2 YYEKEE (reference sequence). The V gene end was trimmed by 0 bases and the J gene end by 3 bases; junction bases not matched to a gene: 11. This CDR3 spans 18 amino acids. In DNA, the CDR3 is TGTGCCAGCAGCTTGGAACTAGCGGGAGAAGGGTTTTACTACGAGCAGTACTTC. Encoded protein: CASSLELAGEGFYYEQYF.

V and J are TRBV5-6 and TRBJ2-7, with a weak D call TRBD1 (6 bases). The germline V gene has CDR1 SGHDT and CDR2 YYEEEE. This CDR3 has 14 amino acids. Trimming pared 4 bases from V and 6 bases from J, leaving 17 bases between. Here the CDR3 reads CASSERTEYGEQYF. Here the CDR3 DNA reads TGTGCCAGCAGCGAACGGACAGAGTACGGCGAGCAGTACTTC.

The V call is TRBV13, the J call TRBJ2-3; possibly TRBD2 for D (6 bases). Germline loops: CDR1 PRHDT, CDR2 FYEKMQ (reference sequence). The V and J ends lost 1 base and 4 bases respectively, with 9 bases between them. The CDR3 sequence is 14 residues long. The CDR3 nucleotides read TGTGCCAGCAGCTTAGTGGGCGGGGCAGATACGCAGTATTTT. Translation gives CASSLVGGADTQYF.

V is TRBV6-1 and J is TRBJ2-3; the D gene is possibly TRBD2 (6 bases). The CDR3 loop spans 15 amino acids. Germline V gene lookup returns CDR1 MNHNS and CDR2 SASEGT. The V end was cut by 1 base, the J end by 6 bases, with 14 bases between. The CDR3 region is CASSEVGGTADTQYF. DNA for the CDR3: TGTGCCAGCAGTGAAGTCGGGGGTACTGCGGATACGCAGTATTTT.

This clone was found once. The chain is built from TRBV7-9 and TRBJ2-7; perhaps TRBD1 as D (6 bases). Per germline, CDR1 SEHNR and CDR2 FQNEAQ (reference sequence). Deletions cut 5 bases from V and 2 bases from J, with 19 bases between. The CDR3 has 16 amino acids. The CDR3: CASSPTAGQFPYEQYF. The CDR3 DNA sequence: TGTGCCAGCAGCCCCACCGCCGGACAGTTCCCCTACGAGCAGTACTTC.

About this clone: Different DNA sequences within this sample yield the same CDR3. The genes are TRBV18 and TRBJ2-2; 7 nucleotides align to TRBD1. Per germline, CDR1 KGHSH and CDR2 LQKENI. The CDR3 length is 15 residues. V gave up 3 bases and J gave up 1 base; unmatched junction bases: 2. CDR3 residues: CASSPRQGNTGELFF. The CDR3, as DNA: TGTGCCAGCTCACCCCGACAGGGGAACACCGGGGAGCTGTTTTTT. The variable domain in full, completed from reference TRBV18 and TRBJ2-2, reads NAGVMQNPRHLVRRRGQEARLRCSPMKGHSHVYWYRQLPEEGLKFMVYLQKENIIDESGMPKERFSAEFPKEGPSILRIQQVVRGDSAAYFCASSPRQGNTGELFFGEGSRLTVL.

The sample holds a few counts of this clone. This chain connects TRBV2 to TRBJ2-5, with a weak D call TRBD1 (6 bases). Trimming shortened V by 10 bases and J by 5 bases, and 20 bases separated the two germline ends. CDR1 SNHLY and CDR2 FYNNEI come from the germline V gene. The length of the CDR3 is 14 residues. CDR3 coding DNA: TGTGCCACCCGCGACGCAGGGGAAGTGGAGACCCAGTACTTC. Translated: CATRDAGEVETQYF.

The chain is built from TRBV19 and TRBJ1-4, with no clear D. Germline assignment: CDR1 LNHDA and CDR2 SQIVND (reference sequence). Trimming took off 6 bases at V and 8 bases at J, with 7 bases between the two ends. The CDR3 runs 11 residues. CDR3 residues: CASREGEKLFF. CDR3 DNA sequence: TGTGCCAGTAGAGAGGGCGAAAAACTGTTTTTT.

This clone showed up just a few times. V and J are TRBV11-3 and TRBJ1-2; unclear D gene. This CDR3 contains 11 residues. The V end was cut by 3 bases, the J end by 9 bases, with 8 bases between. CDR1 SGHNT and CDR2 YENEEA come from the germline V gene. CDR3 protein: CASSFSGCYTF. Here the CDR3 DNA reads TGTGCCAGCAGCTTCTCGGGTTGCTACACCTTC.

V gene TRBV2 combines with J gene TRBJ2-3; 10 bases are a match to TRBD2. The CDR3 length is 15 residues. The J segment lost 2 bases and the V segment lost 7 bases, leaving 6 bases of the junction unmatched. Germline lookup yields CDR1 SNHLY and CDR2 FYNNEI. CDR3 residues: CASNKGLAHTDTQYF. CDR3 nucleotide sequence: TGTGCCAGCAACAAGGGACTAGCGCACACAGATACGCAGTATTTT. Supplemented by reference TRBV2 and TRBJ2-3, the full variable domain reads EPEVTQTPSHQVTQMGQEVILRCVPISNHLYFYWYRQILGQKVEFLVSFYNNEISEKSEIFDDQFSVERPDGSNFTLKIRSTKLEDSAMYFCASNKGLAHTDTQYFGPGTRLTVL.

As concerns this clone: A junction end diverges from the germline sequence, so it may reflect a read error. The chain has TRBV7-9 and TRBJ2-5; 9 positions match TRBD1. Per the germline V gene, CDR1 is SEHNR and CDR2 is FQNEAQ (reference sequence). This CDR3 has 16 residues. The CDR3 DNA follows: TGTTCCAGCAGCTTAGCCCTGACAGGGGGAGGGGAGACCCAGTACTTC. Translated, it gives CSSSLALTGGGETQYF.

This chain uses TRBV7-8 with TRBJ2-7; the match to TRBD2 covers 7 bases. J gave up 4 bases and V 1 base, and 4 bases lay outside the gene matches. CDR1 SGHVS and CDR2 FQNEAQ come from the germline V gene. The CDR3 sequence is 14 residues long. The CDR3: CASSLGGSFYEQYF. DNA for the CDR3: TGTGCCAGCAGCTTAGGCGGGAGCTTTTACGAGCAGTACTTC.

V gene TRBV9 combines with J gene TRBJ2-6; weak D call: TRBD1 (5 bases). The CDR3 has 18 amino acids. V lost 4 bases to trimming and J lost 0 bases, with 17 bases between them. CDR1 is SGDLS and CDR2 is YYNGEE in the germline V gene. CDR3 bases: TGTGCCAGCAGCCCCCGGACACTGTTAGGCTCTGGGGCCAACGTCCTGACTTTC. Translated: CASSPRTLLGSGANVLTF.

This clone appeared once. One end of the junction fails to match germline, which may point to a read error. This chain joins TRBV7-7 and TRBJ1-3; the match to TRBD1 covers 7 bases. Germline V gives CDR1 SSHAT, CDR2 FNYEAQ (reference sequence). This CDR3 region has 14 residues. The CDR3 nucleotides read TGTGCCACCAGCCCCGACAGGGTTGGAAACACCATATATTTT. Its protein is CATSPDRVGNTIYF.

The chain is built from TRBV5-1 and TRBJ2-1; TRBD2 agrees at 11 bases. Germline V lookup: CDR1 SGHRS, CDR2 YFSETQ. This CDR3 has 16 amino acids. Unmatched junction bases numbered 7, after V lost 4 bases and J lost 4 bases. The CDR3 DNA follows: TGCGCCAGCAGCCCACTAGCGGGGGCCCTTTACAATGAGCAGTTCTTC. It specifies CASSPLAGALYNEQFF.